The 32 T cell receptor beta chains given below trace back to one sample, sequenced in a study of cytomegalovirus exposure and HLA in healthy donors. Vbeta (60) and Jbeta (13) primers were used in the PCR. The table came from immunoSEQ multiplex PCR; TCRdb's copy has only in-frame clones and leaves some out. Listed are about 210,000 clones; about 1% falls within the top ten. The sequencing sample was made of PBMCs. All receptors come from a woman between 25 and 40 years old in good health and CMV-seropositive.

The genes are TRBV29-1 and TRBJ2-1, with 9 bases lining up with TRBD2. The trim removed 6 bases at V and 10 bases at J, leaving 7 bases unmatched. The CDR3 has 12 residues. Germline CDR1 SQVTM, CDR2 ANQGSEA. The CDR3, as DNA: TGCAGCGTCTGGGCTAGCGGGACCGAGCAGTTCTTC. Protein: CSVWASGTEQFF.

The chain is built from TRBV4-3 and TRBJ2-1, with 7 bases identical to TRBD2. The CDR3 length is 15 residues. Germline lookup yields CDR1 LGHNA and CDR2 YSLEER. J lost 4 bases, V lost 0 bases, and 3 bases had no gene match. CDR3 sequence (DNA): TGCGCCAGCAGCCAAGAGGCGGGAGCGTACAATGAGCAGTTCTTC. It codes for CASSQEAGAYNEQFF.

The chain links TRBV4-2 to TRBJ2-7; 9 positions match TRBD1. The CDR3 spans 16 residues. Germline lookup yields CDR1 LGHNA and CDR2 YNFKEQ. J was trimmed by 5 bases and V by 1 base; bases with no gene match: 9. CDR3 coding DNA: TGTGCCAGCAGCCAAGCACCGGGACAGGGTAACCACGAGCAGTACTTC. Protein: CASSQAPGQGNHEQYF.

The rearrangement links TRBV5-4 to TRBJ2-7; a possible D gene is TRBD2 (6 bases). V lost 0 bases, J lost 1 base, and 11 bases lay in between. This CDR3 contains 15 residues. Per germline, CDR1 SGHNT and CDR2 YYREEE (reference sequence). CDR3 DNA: TGTGCCAGCAGCTTGGGACGGGAGCGATCCTACGAGCAGTACTTC. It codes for CASSLGRERSYEQYF.

In nucleotides, the CDR3 is TGTGCCAGCAGCGTAGCTGGACTCGCTGACAATGAGCAGTTCTTC. It encodes CASSVAGLADNEQFF. This sequence joins TRBV9 and TRBJ2-1, with D perhaps matching TRBD2 (5 bases). Trimming shortened V by 0 bases and J by 5 bases, and 12 bases separated the two germline ends. CDR1 is SGDLS and CDR2 is YYNGEE in the germline V gene. The CDR3 loop spans 15 amino acids.

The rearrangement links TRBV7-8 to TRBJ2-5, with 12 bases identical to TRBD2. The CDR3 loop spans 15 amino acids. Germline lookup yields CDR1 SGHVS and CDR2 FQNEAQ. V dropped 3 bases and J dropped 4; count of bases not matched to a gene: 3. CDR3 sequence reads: CASSLTSGGGETQYF. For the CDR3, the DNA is TGTGCCAGCAGCTTGACTAGCGGGGGAGGAGAGACCCAGTACTTC.

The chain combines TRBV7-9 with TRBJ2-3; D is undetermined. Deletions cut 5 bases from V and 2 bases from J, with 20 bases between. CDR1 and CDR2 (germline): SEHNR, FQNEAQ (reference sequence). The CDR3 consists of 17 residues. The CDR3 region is CASSLLMRITVTDTQYF. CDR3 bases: TGTGCCAGCAGCCTTCTAATGAGGATAACGGTCACAGATACGCAGTATTTT.

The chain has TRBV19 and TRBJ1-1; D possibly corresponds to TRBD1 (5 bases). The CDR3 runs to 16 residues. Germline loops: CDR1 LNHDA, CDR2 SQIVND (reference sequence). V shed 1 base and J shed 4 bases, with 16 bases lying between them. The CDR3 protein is CASSIGGIRFFTEAFF. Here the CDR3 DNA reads TGTGCCAGTAGTATAGGGGGCATCAGGTTTTTCACTGAAGCTTTCTTT.

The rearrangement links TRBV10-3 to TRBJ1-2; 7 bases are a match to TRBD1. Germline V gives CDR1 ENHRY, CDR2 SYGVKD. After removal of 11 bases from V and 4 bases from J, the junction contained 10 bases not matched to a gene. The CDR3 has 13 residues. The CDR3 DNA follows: TGTGCCGGCTCCGACAGGGAAGGCTATGGCTACACCTTC. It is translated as CAGSDREGYGYTF.

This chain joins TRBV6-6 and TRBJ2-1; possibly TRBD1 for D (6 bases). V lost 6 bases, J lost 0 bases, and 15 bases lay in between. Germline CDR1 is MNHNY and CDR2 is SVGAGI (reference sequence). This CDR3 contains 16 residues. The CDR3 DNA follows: TGTGCCAGCAGCGCTAAGGACAGTAGCTCCTACAATGAGCAGTTCTTC. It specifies CASSAKDSSSYNEQFF.

The chain's CDR3 is CASSPPHGLAGETQYF. CDR3 DNA: TGTGCCAGCTCACCACCGCACGGACTAGCGGGAGAGACCCAGTACTTC. The V and J genes are TRBV18 and TRBJ2-5; 11 bases align to TRBD2. The germline V gene encodes CDR1 KGHSH and CDR2 LQKENI. CDR3 size: 16 residues. V dropped 0 bases and J dropped 4; count of bases not matched to a gene: 4.

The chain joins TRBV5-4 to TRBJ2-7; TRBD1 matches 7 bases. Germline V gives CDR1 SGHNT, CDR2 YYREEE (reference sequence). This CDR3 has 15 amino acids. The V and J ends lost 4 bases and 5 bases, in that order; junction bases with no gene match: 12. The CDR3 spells CASSPTRGPSHEQYF. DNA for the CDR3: TGTGCCAGCAGCCCTACGAGGGGGCCGTCCCACGAGCAGTACTTC.

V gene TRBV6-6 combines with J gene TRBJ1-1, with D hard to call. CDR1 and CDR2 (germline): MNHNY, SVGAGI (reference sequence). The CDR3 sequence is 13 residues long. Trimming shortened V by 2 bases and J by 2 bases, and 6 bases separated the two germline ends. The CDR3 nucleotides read TGTGCCAGCAGTTACGCGCTAAACACTGAAGCTTTCTTT. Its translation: CASSYALNTEAFF.

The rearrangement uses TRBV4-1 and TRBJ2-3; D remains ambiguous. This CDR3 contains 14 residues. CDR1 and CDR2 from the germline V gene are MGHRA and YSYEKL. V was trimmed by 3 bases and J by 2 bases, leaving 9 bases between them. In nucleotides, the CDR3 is TGCGCCAGCAGCCATCCTAAAATCACAGATACGCAGTATTTT. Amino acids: CASSHPKITDTQYF.

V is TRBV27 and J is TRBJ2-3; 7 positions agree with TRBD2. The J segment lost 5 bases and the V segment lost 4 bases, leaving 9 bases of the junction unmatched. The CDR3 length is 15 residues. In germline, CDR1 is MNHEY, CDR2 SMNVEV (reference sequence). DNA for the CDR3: TGTGCCAGCAGTTCCCCGAGCGGGAAGGAAGATACGCAGTATTTT. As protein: CASSSPSGKEDTQYF.

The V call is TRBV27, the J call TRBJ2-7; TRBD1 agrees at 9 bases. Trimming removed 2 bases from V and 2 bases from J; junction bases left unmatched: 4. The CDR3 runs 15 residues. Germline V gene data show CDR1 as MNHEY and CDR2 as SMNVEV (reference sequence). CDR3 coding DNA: TGTGCCAGCAGTTTAGACAGGGGGAGCGCCTACGAGCAGTACTTC. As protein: CASSLDRGSAYEQYF.

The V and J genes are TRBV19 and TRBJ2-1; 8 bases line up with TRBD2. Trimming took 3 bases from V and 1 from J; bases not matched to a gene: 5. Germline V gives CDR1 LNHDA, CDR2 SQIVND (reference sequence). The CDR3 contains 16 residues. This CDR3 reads CASSILSGSSYNEQFF. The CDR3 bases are TGTGCCAGTAGTATTCTGAGCGGGAGTTCCTACAATGAGCAGTTCTTC.

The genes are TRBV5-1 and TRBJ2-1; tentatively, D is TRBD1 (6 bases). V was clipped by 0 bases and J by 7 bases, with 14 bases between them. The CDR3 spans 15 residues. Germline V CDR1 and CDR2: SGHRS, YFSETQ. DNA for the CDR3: TGCGCCAGCAGCTTGGATGGGGACAAATGGAATGAGCAGTTCTTC. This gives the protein CASSLDGDKWNEQFF.

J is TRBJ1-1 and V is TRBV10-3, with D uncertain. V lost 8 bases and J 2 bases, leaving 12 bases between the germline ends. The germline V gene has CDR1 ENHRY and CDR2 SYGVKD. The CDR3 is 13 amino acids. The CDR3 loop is CAISANLNTEAFF. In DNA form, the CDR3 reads TGTGCCATCTCCGCAAATCTAAACACTGAAGCTTTCTTT.

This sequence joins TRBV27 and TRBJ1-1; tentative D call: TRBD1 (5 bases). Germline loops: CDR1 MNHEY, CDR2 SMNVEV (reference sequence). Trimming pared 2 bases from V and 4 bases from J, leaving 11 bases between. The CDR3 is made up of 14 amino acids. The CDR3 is CASSLKGRGTEAFF. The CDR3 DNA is TGTGCCAGCAGTTTAAAAGGTAGGGGCACTGAAGCTTTCTTT.

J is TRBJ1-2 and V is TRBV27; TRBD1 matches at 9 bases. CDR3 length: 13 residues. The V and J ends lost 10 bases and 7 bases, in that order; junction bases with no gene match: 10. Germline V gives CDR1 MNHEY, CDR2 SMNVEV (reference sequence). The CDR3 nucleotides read TGTGCCACTACATCACAGGGGGCGCCTGGCTACACCTTC. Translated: CATTSQGAPGYTF.

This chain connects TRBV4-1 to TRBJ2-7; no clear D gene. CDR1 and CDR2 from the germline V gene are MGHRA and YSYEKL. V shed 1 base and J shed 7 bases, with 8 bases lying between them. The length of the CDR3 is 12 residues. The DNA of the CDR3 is TGCGCCAGCAGCCAAGGAACAGAAGAGCAGTACTTC. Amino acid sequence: CASSQGTEEQYF.

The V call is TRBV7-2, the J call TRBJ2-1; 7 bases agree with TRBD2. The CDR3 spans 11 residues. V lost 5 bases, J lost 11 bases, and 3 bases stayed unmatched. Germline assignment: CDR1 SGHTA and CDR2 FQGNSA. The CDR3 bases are TGTGCCAGCAGCGCCGGGACTAAGCAGTTCTTC. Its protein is CASSAGTKQFF.

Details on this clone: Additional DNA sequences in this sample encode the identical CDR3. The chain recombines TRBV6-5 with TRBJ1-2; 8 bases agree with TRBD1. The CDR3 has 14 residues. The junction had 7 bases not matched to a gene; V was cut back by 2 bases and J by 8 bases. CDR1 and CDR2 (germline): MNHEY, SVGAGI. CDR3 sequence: CASSYGQGGYGYTF. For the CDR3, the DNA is TGTGCCAGCAGTTACGGACAGGGCGGGTACGGCTACACCTTC.

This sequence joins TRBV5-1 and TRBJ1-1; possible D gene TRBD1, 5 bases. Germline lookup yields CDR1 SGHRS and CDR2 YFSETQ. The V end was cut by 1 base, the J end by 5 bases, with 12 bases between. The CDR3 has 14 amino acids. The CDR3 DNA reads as TGCGCCAGCAGCTTGAAGGCCGGGGGAACTGAAGCTTTCTTT. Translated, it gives CASSLKAGGTEAFF.

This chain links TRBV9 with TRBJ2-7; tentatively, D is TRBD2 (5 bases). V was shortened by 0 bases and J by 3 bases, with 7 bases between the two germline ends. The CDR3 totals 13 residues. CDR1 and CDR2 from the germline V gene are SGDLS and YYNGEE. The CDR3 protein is CASSVDAGYEQYF. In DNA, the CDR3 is TGTGCCAGCAGCGTAGATGCGGGCTACGAGCAGTACTTC.

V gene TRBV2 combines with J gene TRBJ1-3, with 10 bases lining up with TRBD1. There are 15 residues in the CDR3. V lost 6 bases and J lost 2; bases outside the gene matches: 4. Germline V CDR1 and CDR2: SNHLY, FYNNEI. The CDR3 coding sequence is TGTGCCAGCAGACGACAGGGGGCCCCTGGAAACACCATATATTTT. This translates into CASRRQGAPGNTIYF.

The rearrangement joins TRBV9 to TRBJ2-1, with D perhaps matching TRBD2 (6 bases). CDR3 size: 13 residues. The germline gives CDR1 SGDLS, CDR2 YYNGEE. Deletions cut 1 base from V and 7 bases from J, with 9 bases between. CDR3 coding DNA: TGTGCCAGCAGCGTATCTGGGGGGAATGAGCAGTTCTTC. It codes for CASSVSGGNEQFF.

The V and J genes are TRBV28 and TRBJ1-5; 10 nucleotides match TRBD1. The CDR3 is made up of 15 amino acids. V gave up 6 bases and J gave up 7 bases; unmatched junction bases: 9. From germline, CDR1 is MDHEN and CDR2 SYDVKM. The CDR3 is CASSLDRGRRQPQHF. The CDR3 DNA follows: TGTGCCAGCAGCCTTGACAGGGGGCGCCGCCAGCCCCAGCATTTT.

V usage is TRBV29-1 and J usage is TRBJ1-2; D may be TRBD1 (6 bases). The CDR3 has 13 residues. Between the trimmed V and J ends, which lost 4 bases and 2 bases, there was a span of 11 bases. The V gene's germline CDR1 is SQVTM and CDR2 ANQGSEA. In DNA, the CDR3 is TGCAGCGTTGGAGGGACAAGCAACTATGGCTACACCTTC. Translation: CSVGGTSNYGYTF.

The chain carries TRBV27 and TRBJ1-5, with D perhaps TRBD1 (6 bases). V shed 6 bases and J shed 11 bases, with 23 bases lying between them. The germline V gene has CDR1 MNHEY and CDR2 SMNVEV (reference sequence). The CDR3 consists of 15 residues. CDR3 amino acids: CASRSTGSPAGAQHF. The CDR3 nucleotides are TGTGCCAGCAGATCCACAGGGTCGCCGGCGGGGGCCCAGCATTTT.

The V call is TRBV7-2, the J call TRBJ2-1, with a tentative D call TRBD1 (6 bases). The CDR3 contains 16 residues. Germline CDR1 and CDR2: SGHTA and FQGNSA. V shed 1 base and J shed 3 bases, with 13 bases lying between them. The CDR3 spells CASSLGTGSGYNEQFF. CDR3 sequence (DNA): TGTGCCAGCAGCTTAGGTACAGGGAGTGGCTACAATGAGCAGTTCTTC.